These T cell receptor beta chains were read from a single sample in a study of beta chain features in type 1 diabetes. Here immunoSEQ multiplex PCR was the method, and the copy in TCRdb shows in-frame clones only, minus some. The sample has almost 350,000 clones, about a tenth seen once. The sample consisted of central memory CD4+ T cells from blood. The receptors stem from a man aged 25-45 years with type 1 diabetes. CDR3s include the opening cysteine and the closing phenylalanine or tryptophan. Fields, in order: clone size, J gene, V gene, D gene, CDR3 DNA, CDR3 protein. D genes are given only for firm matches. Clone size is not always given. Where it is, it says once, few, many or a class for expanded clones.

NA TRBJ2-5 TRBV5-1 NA TGCGCCAGCAGCTTGCCGACGGAACAAGAGACCCAGTACTTC CASSLPTEQETQYF
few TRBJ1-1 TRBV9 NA TGTGCCAGCACTCAAACGCAGGTCAACACTGAAGCTTTCTTT CASTQTQVNTEAFF
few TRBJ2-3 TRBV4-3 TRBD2 TGCGCCAGCAGCCAGGAACTTGGCGGGGGGGCTTATACGCAGTATTTT CASSQELGGGAYTQYF
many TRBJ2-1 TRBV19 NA TGTGCCAGTAGTATGCGAACCGGGAATGAGCAGTTCTTC CASSMRTGNEQFF
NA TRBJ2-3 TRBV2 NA TGTGCCAGCAGGGCGGTTGGGCTATCCACAGATACGCAGTATTTT CASRAVGLSTDTQYF
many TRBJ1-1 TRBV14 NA TGTGCCAGCAGCCAAGTTCGGGGGACTGAAGCTTTCTTT CASSQVRGTEAFF
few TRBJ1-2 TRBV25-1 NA TGTGCCAGCACTCCCCCGGGCAGGCGCGTCGGCTACACCTTC CASTPPGRRVGYTF
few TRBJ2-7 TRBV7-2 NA TGTGCCAGCAGCCAAGACCGCGCCGCGGACCGGGAGCAGTACTTC CASSQDRAADREQYF
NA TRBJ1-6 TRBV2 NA TGTGCCAGCGGACTACAGGGTTATCCACCCCTCCACTTT CASGLQGYPPLHF
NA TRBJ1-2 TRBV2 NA TGTGCCAGCAGTGAACGGGAGCCCAGATATGGCTACACCTTC CASSEREPRYGYTF
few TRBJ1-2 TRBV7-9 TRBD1 TGTGCCAGCAGCTCAGACAGGGCTGAATTGTATGGCTACACCTTC CASSSDRAELYGYTF
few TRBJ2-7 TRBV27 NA TGTGCCAGCTTTCTCGTTCACAAACAGATTCCCAAAAAGCAGTACTTC CASFLVHKQIPKKQYF
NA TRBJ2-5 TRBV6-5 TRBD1 TGTGCCAGCAGCCTTTCAGGGGGACAGACCCAGTACTTC CASSLSGGQTQYF
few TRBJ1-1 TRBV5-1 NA TGCGCCAGCAGCTCCCATTCGAGCTCTACTGAAGCTTTCTTT CASSSHSSSTEAFF
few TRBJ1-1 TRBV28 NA TGTGCCAGCAGGATTGGGGCCACTGAAGCTTTCTTT CASRIGATEAFF
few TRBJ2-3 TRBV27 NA TGTGCCAGCAGTGACTCCTCCAGCACAGATACGCAGTATTTT CASSDSSSTDTQYF
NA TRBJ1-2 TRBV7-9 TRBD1 TGTGCCAGCGGATTACAGGGGGCGCGGGGCTACACCTTC CASGLQGARGYTF
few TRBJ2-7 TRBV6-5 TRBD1 TGTGCCAGCAGTGGCCGGGACAGGTCCCCCCTCGAGCAGTACTTC CASSGRDRSPLEQYF
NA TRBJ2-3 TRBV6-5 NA TGTGCCAGCAGTTCCTTACACCGAAGCACAGATACGCAGTATTTT CASSSLHRSTDTQYF
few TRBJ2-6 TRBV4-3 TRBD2 TGCGCCAGCAGCCAAGAGACAAGCGGGGGGGCCAGAGCTGGGGCCAACGTCCTGACTTTC CASSQETSGGARAGANVLTF
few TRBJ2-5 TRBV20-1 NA TGCAGTGCCCTCCCCGAGGAGACCCAGTACTTC CSALPEETQYF
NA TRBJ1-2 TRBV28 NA TGTGCCAGCAGTTTTAGTATGGGCAGGGTCGGTGGCTACACCTTC CASSFSMGRVGGYTF
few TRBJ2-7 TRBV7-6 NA TGTGCCAGCAGCTTAGTAAGGCAGTACGAGCAGTACTTC CASSLVRQYEQYF
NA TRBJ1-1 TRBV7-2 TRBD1 TGTGCCAGCAGCCCTGGAGGGGACAGGGAAAATTTCTTT CASSPGGDRENFF
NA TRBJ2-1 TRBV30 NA TGTGCCTGGAGTGTACATGGGGTGGGTGAGCAGTTCTTC CAWSVHGVGEQFF
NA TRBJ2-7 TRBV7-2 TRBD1 TGTGCCAGCAGCTTAGCGCGGGGACAGGGGAACGAGCAGTACTTC CASSLARGQGNEQYF
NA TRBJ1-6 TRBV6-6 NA TGTGCCGGCGGCGGGGACATTTATTCACCCCTCCACTTT CAGGGDIYSPLHF
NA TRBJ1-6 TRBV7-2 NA TGTGCCAGCAGCTTCGTAGGGGCGGAACGACCCCTCCACTTT CASSFVGAERPLHF
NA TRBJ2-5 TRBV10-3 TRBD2 TGTGCCATCTCAGGGCGGGGGAACCAAGAGACCCAGTACTTC CAISGRGNQETQYF
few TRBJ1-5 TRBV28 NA TGTGCCAGCAGCCCAGGGGCCAATCAGCCCCAGCATTTT CASSPGANQPQHF
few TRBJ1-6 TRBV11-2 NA TGTGCCAGCAGCTTAGAGGTACGGTCACCCCTCCACTTT CASSLEVRSPLHF
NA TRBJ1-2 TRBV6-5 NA TGTGCCAGCAGTTACAGGGGACACTATGGCTACACCTTC CASSYRGHYGYTF
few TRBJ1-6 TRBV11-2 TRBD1 TGTGCCAGCAGCTCCCTGACAGGGAAGGGATGCCACTTT CASSSLTGKGCHF